This T cell receptor (beta chain) was recovered during a study of CD8 T cells in ankylosing spondylitis (dated by TCRdb to 2016 to 2017). Study-level background: To find TCR variants linked to disease, the study profiled T cell receptor beta repertoires in ankylosing spondylitis patients and healthy donors. The whole study cohort included about a hundred healthy donors and around 24 ankylosing spondylitis patients. Peripheral blood samples were taken, and synovial fluid was additionally collected from ankylosing spondylitis patients.

In the germline V gene, CDR1 corresponds to SGHRS and CDR2 to YFSETQ. Including cysteine and phenylalanine, the CDR3 has 16 amino acids. Kept here is only the CDR3 DNA, which spans 48 bases and is read in frame from base 1. Relative to germline, V is 0 bases shorter and J is 1 base shorter, with 13 bases between their ends. The sequencer was an Illumina HiSeq 2500. TCR beta libraries were prepared by quantitative 5'-RACE with molecular barcodes. For the original study's pipeline: To identify disease-linked TCR variants, a new computational method was used, one built on a probabilistic model of VDJ rearrangement. TCRdb itself trimmed the public reads at Q25 with fastp, ran MiXCR and retained productive beta chains. Each CDR3 protein appears once, grouped with its most common genes and DNA. The V and J calls shown here were made by TCRdb, not taken from the authors' results. For this sample the table gives approximately 300,000 distinct CDR3 sequences, of which 6.5% to 10% were detected only once. The ten largest clonotypes hold roughly 15% of the sample.

On the study overall, not on this receptor specifically: According to the report, matched synovial fluid samples from ankylosing spondylitis patients were significantly enriched for the disease-linked clones. In peripheral blood, the disease-linked clones were found at relatively low frequencies and had a CD8+ phenotype. Some motif variants were previously reported in synovial fluid and blood of reactive arthritis patients, suggesting common disease-initiation mechanisms. Blood from ankylosing spondylitis patients appeared to be characterized by a TCR beta motif made up of several highly homologous amino acid variants.

With regard to this clonotype: The clone's antigen remains unknown. No clone much larger than this one lies a single base away; base qualities are absent.

The TCR comes from a male donor with ankylosing spondylitis. What was sequenced was blood, either unsorted or a sorted T cell fraction (not recorded which). The sequence joins TRBV5-1 to TRBJ2-5; the D gene lacks a confident call. The CDR3 protein sequence reads: CASSLASGLLQETQYF. The DNA is as follows: TGCGCCAGCAGCTTGGCGTCTGGTCTCCTCCAAGAGACCCAGTACTTC.